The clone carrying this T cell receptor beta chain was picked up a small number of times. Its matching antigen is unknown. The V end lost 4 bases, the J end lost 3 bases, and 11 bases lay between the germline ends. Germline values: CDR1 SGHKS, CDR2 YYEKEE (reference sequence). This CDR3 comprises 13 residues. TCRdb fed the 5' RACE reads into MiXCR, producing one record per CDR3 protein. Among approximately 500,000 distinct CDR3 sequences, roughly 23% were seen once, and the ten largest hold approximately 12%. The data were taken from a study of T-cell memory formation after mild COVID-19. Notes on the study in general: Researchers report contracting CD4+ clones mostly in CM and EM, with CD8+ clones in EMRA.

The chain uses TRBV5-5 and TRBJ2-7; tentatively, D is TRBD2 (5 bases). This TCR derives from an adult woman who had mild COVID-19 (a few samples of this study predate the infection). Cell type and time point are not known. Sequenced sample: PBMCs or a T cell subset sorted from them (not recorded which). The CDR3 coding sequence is TGTGCCAGCAGCCCGGGGTACGGCTACGAGCAGTACTTC. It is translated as CASSPGYGYEQYF.